This T cell receptor (beta chain) was sequenced during a study of T cell responses to AZD1222 COVID-19 vaccine. CDR1 is SGHTS and CDR2 is YDEGEE in the germline V gene. This CDR3 has 14 residues. The V segment lost 4 bases and the J segment 6 bases; nucleotides outside the gene matches: 3. Concerning this clone itself: The antigen is not known.

Generated by immunoSEQ multiplex PCR, the TCRdb table keeps only in-frame clones and is missing some. The sample records about 130,000 clones, roughly nine tenths being singletons. Broader study findings: At baseline, seropositivity was found in only six or seven AZD1222 recipients. Close to half of spike-specific TCRs reportedly recognize unmutated variant regions. Breadth and depth of Spike-specific TCRs rose after two AZD1222 doses.

Here the sequenced sample was peripheral blood, taken 28 days after the second AZD1222 dose. The sequence was collected from an adult who received the AZD1222 COVID-19 vaccine. The chain employs TRBV5-8 and TRBJ2-1; 11 bases are a match to TRBD2. The CDR3 DNA reads TGTGCCAGCAGCCTTGGGACTAGCGGCAATGAGCAGTTCTTC. Protein sequence: CASSLGTSGNEQFF.